The T cell receptor beta chain described here comes from a study of blood T cells in healthy people across ages. Sample-barcoded 5' priming and a J-beta primer mix drove a second PCR of 7 to 11 cycles. TCRdb itself ran the 5' RACE reads through MiXCR, one entry per CDR3 protein. The repertoire includes approximately 760,000 distinct CDR3 sequences, approximately 25% of them detected once, and 9% to 9.5% sits in the top ten. The V segment lost 5 bases and the J segment 4 bases; nucleotides outside the gene matches: 10. The germline gives CDR1 SGHTA, CDR2 FQGNSA. The CDR3 loop spans 16 amino acids. Samples had at least 7 million PBMCs isolated from them. These records were also assigned to another study, of T cells of mothers and their children.

The chain combines TRBV7-2 with TRBJ2-3, with 9 bases identical to TRBD2. This TCR derives from a boy younger than 18 in good health. Sequences were obtained from blood. The CDR3 DNA reads TGTGCCAGCAGCCCACAACAGGGGACTAGCTCAGATACGCAGTATTTT. It encodes CASSPQQGTSSDTQYF.